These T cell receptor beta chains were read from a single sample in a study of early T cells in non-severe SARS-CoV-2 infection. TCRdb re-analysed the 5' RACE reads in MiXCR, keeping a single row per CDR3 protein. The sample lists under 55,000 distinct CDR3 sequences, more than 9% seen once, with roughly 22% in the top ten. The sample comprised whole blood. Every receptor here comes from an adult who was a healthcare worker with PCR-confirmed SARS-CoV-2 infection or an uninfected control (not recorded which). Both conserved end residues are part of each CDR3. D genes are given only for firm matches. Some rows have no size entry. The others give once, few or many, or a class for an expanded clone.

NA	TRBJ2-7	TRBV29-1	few	CSVAKTHRADEQYF	TGCAGCGTCGCCAAGACTCATCGGGCGGACGAGCAGTACTTC
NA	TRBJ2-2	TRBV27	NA	CASSRDTVDTGELFF	TGTGCCAGCAGCCGGGACACGGTGGACACCGGGGAGCTGTTTTTT
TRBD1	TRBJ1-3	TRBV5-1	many	CASSNRRGQGDSRNTIYF	TGCGCCAGCAGTAACCGAAGAGGACAGGGGGATTCTCGAAACACCATATATTTT
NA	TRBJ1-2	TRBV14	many	CASSQRAWGSGYTF	TGTGCCAGCAGCCAGAGGGCGTGGGGCAGTGGCTACACCTTC
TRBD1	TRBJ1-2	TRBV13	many	CASSPGGGYNYGYTF	TGTGCCAGCAGCCCAGGAGGGGGCTACAACTATGGCTACACCTTC
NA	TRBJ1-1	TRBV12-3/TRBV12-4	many	CASLPPAGGPEAFF	TGTGCCAGCCTTCCGCCGGCGGGGGGCCCTGAAGCTTTCTTT
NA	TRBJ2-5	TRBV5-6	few	CASSLAGETQYF	TGTGCCAGCAGCTTGGCAGGGGAGACCCAGTACTTC
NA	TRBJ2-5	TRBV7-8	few	CATTLKREETQYF	TGTGCCACCACCCTGAAAAGGGAAGAGACCCAGTACTTC
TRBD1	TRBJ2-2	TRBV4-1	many	CASSHTGTANTGELFF	TGCGCCAGCAGCCACACCGGGACAGCGAACACCGGGGAGCTGTTTTTT
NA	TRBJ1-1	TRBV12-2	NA	CASRQRDRGRGTEAFF	TGTGCAAGTCGACAACGGGACAGGGGGCGCGGGACTGAAGCTTTCTTT
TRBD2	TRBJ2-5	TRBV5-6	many	CASSFRGLAGSETQYF	TGTGCCAGCAGTTTCCGGGGACTAGCGGGATCAGAGACCCAGTACTTC
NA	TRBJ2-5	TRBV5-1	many	CASRWMETQYF	TGCGCCAGCAGGTGGATGGAGACCCAGTACTTC
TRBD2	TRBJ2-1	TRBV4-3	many	CASSPGNVLAGRNEQFF	TGCGCCAGCAGCCCGGGGAACGTGCTAGCGGGAAGGAATGAGCAGTTCTTC
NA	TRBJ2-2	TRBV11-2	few	CASSRDFFTGELFF	TGTGCCAGCAGCAGGGACTTTTTTACCGGGGAGCTGTTTTTT
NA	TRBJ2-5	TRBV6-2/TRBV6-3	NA	CASNHGGRSETQYF	TGTGCCAGCAACCACGGAGGGAGATCAGAGACCCAGTACTTC
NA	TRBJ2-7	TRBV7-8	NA	CASSPGSQYEQYF	TGTGCCAGCAGCCCCGGGAGCCAGTACGAGCAGTACTTC
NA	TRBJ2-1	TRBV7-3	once	CASSSPGKHNEQFF	TGTGCCAGCAGCTCCCCCGGGAAACACAATGAGCAGTTCTTC
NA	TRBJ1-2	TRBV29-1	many	CSAGGSHGYTF	TGCAGCGCCGGCGGATCTCATGGCTACACCTTC
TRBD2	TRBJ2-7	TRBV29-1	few	CSVEDRGSGTFNEQYF	TGCAGCGTTGAAGATCGGGGTAGCGGGACCTTTAACGAGCAGTACTTC
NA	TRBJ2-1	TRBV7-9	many	CASSKDGSNNEQFF	TGTGCCAGCAGCAAGGACGGCAGCAACAATGAGCAGTTCTTC
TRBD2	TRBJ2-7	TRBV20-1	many	CSAREASGDSYEQYF	TGCAGTGCTAGGGAGGCTAGCGGGGACTCCTACGAGCAGTACTTC
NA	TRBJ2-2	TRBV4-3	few	CASSQPLSGELFF	TGCGCCAGCAGCCAACCCCTCAGCGGGGAGCTGTTTTTT
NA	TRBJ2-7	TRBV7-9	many	CASSLSGGAEQYF	TGTGCCAGCAGCTTATCCGGAGGAGCCGAGCAGTACTTC
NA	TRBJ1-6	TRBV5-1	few	CASSLGYGDLHF	TGCGCCAGCAGCTTGGGGTACGGGGACCTCCACTTT
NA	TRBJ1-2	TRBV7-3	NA	CASSLSQNYGYTF	TGTGCCAGCAGCTTAAGTCAGAACTATGGCTACACCTTC
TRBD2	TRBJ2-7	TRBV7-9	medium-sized	CASSSGRAYEQYF	TGTGCCAGCAGCTCGGGGAGGGCCTACGAGCAGTACTTC
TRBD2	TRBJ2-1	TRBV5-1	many	CASSPLSAGVGNEQFF	TGCGCCAGCAGCCCCCTGTCGGCGGGAGTGGGTAATGAGCAGTTCTTC
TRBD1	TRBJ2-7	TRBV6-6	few	CASSKGQGFSYEQYF	TGTGCCAGCAGTAAAGGACAGGGTTTCTCCTACGAGCAGTACTTC
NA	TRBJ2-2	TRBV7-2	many	CASSPPGGRLVGELFF	TGTGCCAGCAGCCCCCCCGGAGGTAGATTGGTCGGGGAGCTGTTTTTT